These 28 T cell receptor beta chains were sequenced from one sample in a study of shared clonotypes between healthy human individuals. Measured with immunoSEQ multiplex PCR; TCRdb has only the in-frame clones, and not every one. The sample yields some 2 million clones, over 85% seen once. Sample: naive CD4+ T cells sorted from blood. Subset in this sample: CD45RA+ positively selected. The receptors derive from a man younger than 30 in good health.

The chain employs TRBV10-1 and TRBJ2-1; 10 bases are a match to TRBD1. In germline, CDR1 is WNHNN, CDR2 SYGVQD (reference sequence). CDR3 length: 15 amino acids. Trimming at V came to 6 bases and at J to 6 bases, leaving 8 bases not matched to a gene. The CDR3 DNA reads TGCGCCAGCAGCCACGCCGGGACAGGGGTCAATGAGCAGTTCTTC. Its translation is CASSHAGTGVNEQFF.

The chain couples TRBV30 to TRBJ2-7; D unresolved. The ends were cut back, 2 bases at V and 6 bases at J, with 11 bases in the middle. This CDR3 region has 12 residues. From germline, CDR1 is GTSNPN and CDR2 SVGIG (reference sequence). The CDR3 spells CAWSPQATEQYF. CDR3 coding DNA: TGTGCCTGGAGTCCCCAGGCTACCGAGCAGTACTTC. Complete variable domain (other parts from reference TRBV30 and TRBJ2-7): SQTIHQWPATLVQPVGSPLSLECTVEGTSNPNLYWYRQAAGRGLQLLFYSVGIGQISSEVPQNLSASRPQDRQFILSSKKLLLSDSGFYLCAWSPQATEQYFGPGTRLTVT.

Only one count was recorded for this clone. The chain uses TRBV11-2 and TRBJ1-1; no firm D call. CDR1 SGHAT and CDR2 FQNNGV come from the germline V gene. Trimming stripped 5 bases from V and 11 bases from J, with 15 bases between. The CDR3 is made up of 12 amino acids. In DNA, the CDR3 is TGTGCCAGCAGCCTAACGTGGAATGACGCTTTCTTT. It yields the protein CASSLTWNDAFF.

This chain links TRBV11-2 with TRBJ2-2, with D perhaps matching TRBD1 (5 bases). The CDR3 is 14 amino acids. The germline V gene has CDR1 SGHAT and CDR2 FQNNGV. Trimming stripped 1 base from V and 5 bases from J, with 8 bases between. This CDR3 reads CASSLVRTTGELFF. The CDR3 DNA reads as TGTGCCAGCAGCTTAGTAAGGACAACCGGGGAGCTGTTTTTT.

This chain uses TRBV30 with TRBJ1-1; D may be TRBD1 (5 bases). Between the trimmed V and J ends, which lost 5 bases and 8 bases, there was a span of 12 bases. Germline V lookup: CDR1 GTSNPN, CDR2 SVGIG (reference sequence). The CDR3 length is 11 residues. As DNA, the CDR3 is TGTGCCTGGGGGACTTATCGGGAAGCTTTCTTT. As protein: CAWGTYREAFF.

The chain employs TRBV27 and TRBJ1-6, with 10 bases fitting TRBD1. The CDR3 totals 17 residues. V shed 0 bases, J shed 6 bases, and the junction held 5 bases outside the gene matches. Germline CDR1 reads MNHEY; CDR2 reads SMNVEV (reference sequence). In DNA form, the CDR3 reads TGTGCCAGCAGTTTATCCCGGACAGGGGGGACTAATTCACCCCTCCACTTT. Translated, it gives CASSLSRTGGTNSPLHF.

The gene calls are TRBV7-6 and TRBJ1-2; TRBD1 is a possible D gene (5 bases). The CDR3 consists of 12 residues. The V end lost 9 bases, the J end lost 7 bases, and 15 bases lay between the germline ends. Germline values: CDR1 SGHVS, CDR2 FNYEAQ. This CDR3 is CARTGRPIGYTF. The CDR3 region has the DNA TGTGCCAGAACGGGACGGCCTATTGGCTACACCTTC.

The V call is TRBV5-1, the J call TRBJ2-7; D may be TRBD1 or TRBD2 (6 bases each). From germline, CDR1 is SGHRS and CDR2 YFSETQ. With 4 bases removed from V and 12 bases from J, the gap between germline ends came to 20 bases. The length of the CDR3 is 13 residues. CDR3 amino acids: CASSPGGTPLWYF. CDR3 sequence (DNA): TGCGCCAGCAGCCCGGGCGGGACACCTCTCTGGTACTTC.

The chain joins TRBV6-5 to TRBJ1-1; perhaps TRBD1 as D (5 bases). CDR1 and CDR2 from the germline V gene are MNHEY and SVGAGI. V was trimmed by 6 bases and J by 10 bases, leaving 15 bases between them. The CDR3 spans 12 residues. This CDR3 is CASRDLQEGAFF. The CDR3 bases are TGTGCCAGCAGAGACCTACAGGAGGGAGCTTTCTTT.

The gene calls are TRBV5-1 and TRBJ1-2, with D perhaps TRBD1 (5 bases). This CDR3 is built from 16 residues. The germline V gene encodes CDR1 SGHRS and CDR2 YFSETQ. Trimming took off 5 bases at V and 0 bases at J, with 17 bases between the two ends. CDR3 amino acids: CASRDSSEFANYGYTF. CDR3 DNA sequence: TGCGCCAGCAGAGACAGTTCCGAATTTGCTAACTATGGCTACACCTTC.

The chain links TRBV30 to TRBJ2-6; 7 nucleotides line up with TRBD2. Losses at the gene ends were 0 bases for V and 3 bases for J; bases not matched to a gene: 2. Germline CDR1 is GTSNPN and CDR2 is SVGIG (reference sequence). The CDR3 is 15 residues long. For the CDR3, the DNA is TGTGCCTGGAGTGTAAGGGAGGGTGGGGCCAACGTCCTGACTTTC. Encoded protein: CAWSVREGGANVLTF.

This chain connects TRBV11-2 to TRBJ1-3; 9 bases agree with TRBD1. This CDR3 comprises 17 residues. V dropped 3 bases and J dropped 2; count of bases not matched to a gene: 8. Germline assignment: CDR1 SGHAT and CDR2 FQNNGV. The CDR3 sequence: CASSLMGQGFAGNTIYF. DNA for the CDR3: TGTGCCAGCAGCTTGATGGGACAGGGTTTCGCTGGAAACACCATATATTTT.

This chain uses TRBV5-4 with TRBJ2-7; 8 bases map to TRBD1. The CDR3 is made up of 15 amino acids. CDR1 SGHNT and CDR2 YYREEE come from the germline V gene (reference sequence). V trimming: 4 bases; J trimming: 3 bases; junction bases outside the gene matches: 9. The CDR3: CASSPKGQELYEQYF. The CDR3 nucleotides are TGTGCCAGCAGCCCCAAGGGACAGGAGCTCTACGAGCAGTACTTC.

This chain connects TRBV30 to TRBJ2-3; D may be TRBD1 (6 bases). The germline gives CDR1 GTSNPN, CDR2 SVGIG (reference sequence). This CDR3 is 15 amino acids long. Trimming pared 1 base from V and 0 bases from J, leaving 11 bases between. The CDR3 region has the DNA TGTGCCTGGAGTGATGGGACACCTAGCACAGATACGCAGTATTTT. It specifies CAWSDGTPSTDTQYF.

The chain employs TRBV5-1 and TRBJ2-7; TRBD2 matches at 8 bases. Germline CDR1 reads SGHRS; CDR2 reads YFSETQ. J lost 2 bases, V lost 0 bases, and 4 bases had no gene match. The CDR3 loop spans 15 amino acids. The chain's CDR3 is CASSLGTSRTYEQYF. Written as DNA, the CDR3 is TGCGCCAGCAGCTTGGGGACTAGCAGGACCTACGAGCAGTACTTC.

The V and J genes are TRBV6-5 and TRBJ1-6; D call uncertain. V was pared by 0 bases and J by 2 bases, with 5 bases between. The CDR3 runs to 15 residues. Germline assignment: CDR1 MNHEY and CDR2 SVGAGI. The CDR3 DNA sequence: TGTGCCAGCAGTTACTCGATCCCCTATAATTCACCCCTCCACTTT. Amino acids: CASSYSIPYNSPLHF.

DNA of the CDR3: TGTGCCAGCAGTTACAGGGGGGCAACTAATGAAAAACTGTTTTTT. The encoded protein is CASSYRGATNEKLFF. The chain joins TRBV27 to TRBJ1-4; 8 nucleotides line up with TRBD1. The V and J ends lost 4 bases and 0 bases, in that order; junction bases with no gene match: 1. The CDR3 totals 15 residues. From germline, CDR1 is MNHEY and CDR2 SMNVEV (reference sequence).

The chain links TRBV2 to TRBJ2-3, with 10 nucleotides matching TRBD2. The V segment lost 4 bases and the J segment 13 bases; nucleotides outside the gene matches: 8. Germline V gene lookup returns CDR1 SNHLY and CDR2 FYNNEI. The CDR3 length is 13 residues. The CDR3 loop is CASSVGQREGKYF. The CDR3, as DNA: TGTGCCAGCAGTGTAGGACAGCGGGAGGGCAAGTATTTT.

The rearrangement joins TRBV6-1 to TRBJ1-6; tentative D call: TRBD1 (5 bases). Germline loops: CDR1 MNHNS, CDR2 SASEGT. V shed 7 bases and J shed 0 bases, with 10 bases lying between them. This CDR3 is 15 amino acids long. CDR3 loop: CASTQGSSYNSPLHF. The CDR3 nucleotides are TGTGCCAGCACCCAGGGTAGCTCCTATAATTCACCCCTCCACTTT.

V gene TRBV27 combines with J gene TRBJ1-1; tentatively, D is TRBD1 (6 bases). Between the trimmed V and J ends, which lost 5 bases and 4 bases, there was a span of 17 bases. This CDR3 is built from 15 residues. CDR1 and CDR2 from the germline V gene are MNHEY and SMNVEV (reference sequence). The CDR3 reads CASSAYTGYGTEAFF. The CDR3 DNA follows: TGTGCCAGCAGTGCCTACACAGGGTATGGCACTGAAGCTTTCTTT.

Here the CDR3 DNA reads TGTGCCAGCAGTACCCCCCTGGGAGGGATAGTTGAAGATACGCAGTATTTT. As protein: CASSTPLGGIVEDTQYF. The gene calls are TRBV2 and TRBJ2-3; 7 bases agree with TRBD2. The junction had 16 bases not matched to a gene; V was cut back by 5 bases and J by 5 bases. The CDR3 totals 17 residues. Per germline, CDR1 SNHLY and CDR2 FYNNEI.

The chain recombines TRBV5-8 with TRBJ1-5, with 7 positions matching TRBD1. This CDR3 region has 15 residues. Germline V CDR1 and CDR2: SGHTS, YDEGEE. V lost 4 bases and J lost 1; bases outside the gene matches: 5. CDR3 DNA sequence: TGTGCCAGCAGCCCGCGGGACAGAAGCAATCAGCCCCAGCATTTT. It specifies CASSPRDRSNQPQHF.

This rearrangement joins TRBV2 to TRBJ1-5; D possibly corresponds to TRBD1 (5 bases). Germline-derived CDR1 and CDR2 are SNHLY and FYNNEI. V dropped 6 bases and J dropped 9 bases, with 15 bases sitting between them. The CDR3 extends over 13 amino acids. CDR3 nucleotide sequence: TGTGCCAGCAGGTGGGGGGAAGAGGGGCCCCAGCATTTT. It specifies CASRWGEEGPQHF.

The V and J genes are TRBV6-6 and TRBJ2-7; 9 bases line up with TRBD2. After removal of 7 bases from V and 6 bases from J, the junction contained 16 bases not matched to a gene. Germline CDR1 and CDR2: MNHNY and SVGAGI (reference sequence). The CDR3 sequence is 16 residues long. DNA for the CDR3: TGTGCCAGCATTCCTCAGGGTAGCGGGAGAGTCTCCGAGCAGTACTTC. Its translation: CASIPQGSGRVSEQYF.

CDR3 in DNA: TGTGCCAGCAGCTCCCTTACAGGGAATTCACCCCTCCACTTT. It yields the protein CASSSLTGNSPLHF. V is TRBV11-2 and J is TRBJ1-6; D is perhaps TRBD1 (6 bases). The CDR3 sequence is 14 residues long. CDR1 and CDR2 from the germline V gene are SGHAT and FQNNGV. Trimming pared 4 bases from V and 7 bases from J, leaving 11 bases between.

This clone was found once. The rearrangement uses TRBV10-1 and TRBJ2-1, with unresolved D. Germline values: CDR1 WNHNN, CDR2 SYGVQD (reference sequence). V lost 5 bases to trimming and J lost 5 bases, with 10 bases between them. This CDR3 spans 13 amino acids. The DNA of the CDR3 is TGCGCCAGCAGTTATCTTAGAAACAATGAGCAGTTCTTC. Translation gives CASSYLRNNEQFF.

V and J are TRBV4-3 and TRBJ1-6; tentative D call: TRBD1 (5 bases). The germline V and J ends were trimmed by 0 bases and 10 bases, with 13 bases remaining between them. The CDR3 covers 15 residues. In germline, CDR1 is LGHNA, CDR2 YSLEER. DNA for the CDR3: TGCGCCAGCAGCCAAGAGGCCAGGGCCAAGTCACCCCTCCACTTT. Amino acid sequence: CASSQEARAKSPLHF.

The chain is built from TRBV19 and TRBJ2-7; weak D call: TRBD2 (6 bases). This CDR3 comprises 16 residues. The germline V gene encodes CDR1 LNHDA and CDR2 SQIVND (reference sequence). With 5 bases removed from V and 0 bases from J, the gap between germline ends came to 17 bases. CDR3 loop: CASSDIGTLSSYEQYF. The CDR3 DNA sequence: TGTGCCAGTAGTGATATCGGGACTCTCAGCTCCTACGAGCAGTACTTC.